The entry below gives a single T cell receptor beta chain sequence along with its context. The data originate from a study of blood T cell repertoires in COVID-19. Original analysis: Nucleated cell number was recorded as an estimate derived from reference gene primer amplification. Clones were read by immunoSEQ multiplex PCR, and TCRdb kept only the in-frame ones, dropping some. The V and J calls and clone size are taken from that table; D and trimming were inferred from the DNA. The sample carries roughly 200,000 clones, more than 80% recorded once. This receptor was identified in a woman aged 55-69 years with acute or convalescent COVID-19. Sequenced material: peripheral blood.

The CDR3 is CASSLGTGRNEKLFF. The CDR3 region has the DNA TGCGCCAGCAGCTTGGGGACAGGACGTAATGAAAAACTGTTTTTT. The J gene is TRBJ1-4, the V gene TRBV5-1; 7 bases fit TRBD1. The V segment lost 0 bases and the J segment 4 bases; nucleotides outside the gene matches: 3. This CDR3 comprises 15 residues. Per germline, CDR1 SGHRS and CDR2 YFSETQ.